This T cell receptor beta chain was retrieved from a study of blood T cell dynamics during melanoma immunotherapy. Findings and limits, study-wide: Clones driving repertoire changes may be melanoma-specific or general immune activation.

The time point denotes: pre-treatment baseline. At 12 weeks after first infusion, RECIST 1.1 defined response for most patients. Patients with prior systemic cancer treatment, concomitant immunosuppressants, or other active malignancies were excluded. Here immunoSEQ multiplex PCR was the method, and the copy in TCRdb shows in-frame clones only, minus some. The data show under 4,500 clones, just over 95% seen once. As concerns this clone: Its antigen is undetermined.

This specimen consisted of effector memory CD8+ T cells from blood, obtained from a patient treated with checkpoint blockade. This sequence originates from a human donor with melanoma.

The CDR3 region is CASSLGGLGYEQYF. The CDR3 region has the DNA TGTGCCAGCAGTTTAGGGGGGCTAGGTTACGAGCAGTACTTC. The V call is TRBV28, the J call TRBJ2-7; either TRBD1 or TRBD2 may supply D (6 bases each). V was cut by 2 bases and J by 4 bases, with 12 bases left in between. The CDR3 is 14 residues long. The germline V gene has CDR1 MDHEN and CDR2 SYDVKM.